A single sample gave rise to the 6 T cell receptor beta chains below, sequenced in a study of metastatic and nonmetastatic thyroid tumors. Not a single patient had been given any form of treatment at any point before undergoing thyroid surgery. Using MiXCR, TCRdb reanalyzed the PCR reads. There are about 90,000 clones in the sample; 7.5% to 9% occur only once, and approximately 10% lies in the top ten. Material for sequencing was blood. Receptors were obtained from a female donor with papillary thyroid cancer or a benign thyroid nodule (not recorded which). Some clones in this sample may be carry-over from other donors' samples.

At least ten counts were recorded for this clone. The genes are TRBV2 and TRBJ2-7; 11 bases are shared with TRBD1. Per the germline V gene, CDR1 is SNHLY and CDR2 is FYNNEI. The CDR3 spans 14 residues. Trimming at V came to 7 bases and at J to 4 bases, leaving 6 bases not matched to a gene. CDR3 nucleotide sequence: TGTGCCAGCACCTCGGGACAGGGGGGGTACGAGCAGTACTTC. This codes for CASTSGQGGYEQYF.

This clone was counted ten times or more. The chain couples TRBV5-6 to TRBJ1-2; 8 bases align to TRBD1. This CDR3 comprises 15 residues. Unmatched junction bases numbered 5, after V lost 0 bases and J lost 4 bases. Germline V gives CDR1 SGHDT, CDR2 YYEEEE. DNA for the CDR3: TGTGCCAGCAGCTTGGACAGGGGGTTAGTCTATGGCTACACCTTC. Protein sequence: CASSLDRGLVYGYTF.

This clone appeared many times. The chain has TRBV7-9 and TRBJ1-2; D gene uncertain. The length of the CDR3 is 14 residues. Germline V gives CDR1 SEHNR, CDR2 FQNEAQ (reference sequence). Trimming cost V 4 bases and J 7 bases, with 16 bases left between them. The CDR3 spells CASSSQGGISGYTF. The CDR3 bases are TGTGCCAGCAGCTCTCAAGGAGGGATATCTGGCTACACCTTC.

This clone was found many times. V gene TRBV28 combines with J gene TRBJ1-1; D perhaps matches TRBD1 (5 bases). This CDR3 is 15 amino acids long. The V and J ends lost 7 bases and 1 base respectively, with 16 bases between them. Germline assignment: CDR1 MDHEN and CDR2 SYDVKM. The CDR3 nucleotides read TGTGCCAGCACCCCGGGGGGAGGGCCGAACACTGAAGCTTTCTTT. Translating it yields CASTPGGGPNTEAFF.

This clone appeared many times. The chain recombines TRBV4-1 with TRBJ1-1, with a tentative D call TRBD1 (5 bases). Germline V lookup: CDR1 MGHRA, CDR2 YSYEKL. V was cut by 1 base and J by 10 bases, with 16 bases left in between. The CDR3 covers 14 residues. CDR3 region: CASSQGRPGGGAFF. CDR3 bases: TGCGCCAGCAGCCAAGGTCGGCCTGGGGGGGGAGCTTTCTTT.

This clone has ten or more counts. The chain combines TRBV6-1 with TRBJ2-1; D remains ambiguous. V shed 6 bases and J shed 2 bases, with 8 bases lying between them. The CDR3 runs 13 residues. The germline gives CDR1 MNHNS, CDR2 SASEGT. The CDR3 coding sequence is TGTGCCAGCAGGTCCTCAACCTACAATGAGCAGTTCTTC. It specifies CASRSSTYNEQFF.